The 26 T cell receptor beta chains below were found in one sample sequenced in a study of T-cell memory formation after mild COVID-19 (dated by TCRdb to the early 2020s). The library was produced with 5' RACE. The data were produced on an Illumina NovaSeq 6000. TCRdb trimmed public reads at Q25 via fastp, called clones via MiXCR and kept in-frame beta chains. Entries are consolidated by CDR3 protein sequence, retaining the most common genes and DNA. This sample holds some 150,000 distinct CDR3 sequences; around 15% were observed only once. 28% of the sample goes to the ten largest clones. Specimen: PBMCs or a T cell subset sorted from them (not recorded which). Receptor source: an adult woman who had mild COVID-19 (a few samples of this study predate the infection). The sample titles of this study are shuffled in the database, so cell type and time point are left out; the donor was told from shared clones.

This clonotype was counted a few times. V is TRBV7-9 and J is TRBJ2-1; TRBD2 aligns across 8 bases. Germline CDR1 SEHNR, CDR2 FQNEAQ (reference sequence). Losses at the gene ends were 0 bases for V and 4 bases for J; bases not matched to a gene: 5. The length of the CDR3 is 16 residues. The CDR3 sequence is CASSLAKAGVYNEQFF. In nucleotides, the CDR3 is TGTGCCAGCAGCTTAGCGAAAGCGGGAGTATACAATGAGCAGTTCTTC.

This clonotype was recorded a few times. This chain connects TRBV12-3 or TRBV12-4 to TRBJ2-5; TRBD1 matches at 7 bases. CDR3 length equals 16 residues. V lost 3 bases, J lost 2 bases, and 9 bases stayed unmatched. The CDR3 DNA reads as TGTGCCAGCAGTTTGGCTGCCGGGACAGCTCAAGAGACCCAGTACTTC. It yields the protein CASSLAAGTAQETQYF.

This clonotype was detected only a few times. This chain joins TRBV7-9 and TRBJ2-7; 7 bases map to TRBD1. The CDR3 loop spans 14 amino acids. V shed 5 bases and J 3 bases; nucleotides not matched to a gene: 7. Germline CDR1 is SEHNR and CDR2 is FQNEAQ (reference sequence). CDR3 residues: CASSGTALIYEQYF. The CDR3 nucleotides read TGTGCCAGCAGCGGGACAGCCTTAATCTACGAGCAGTACTTC.

This clonotype occurred once. J is TRBJ1-6 and V is TRBV15; D is perhaps TRBD1 (6 bases). This CDR3 comprises 14 residues. V lost 3 bases and J lost 7, with 10 bases in between. Per germline, CDR1 LNHNV and CDR2 YYDKDF (reference sequence). The CDR3 here is CATSSWDINSPLHF. The CDR3 DNA reads TGTGCCACCAGCAGCTGGGACATAAATTCACCCCTCCACTTT. The complete variable domain, with remaining parts taken from reference TRBV15 and TRBJ1-6, reads DAMVIQNPRYQVTQFGKPVTLSCSQTLNHNVMYWYQQKSSQAPKLLFHYYDKDFNNEADTPDNFQSRRPNTSFCFLDIRSPGLGDTAMYLCATSSWDINSPLHFGNGTRLTVT.

The rearrangement uses TRBV7-9 and TRBJ2-1; D is ambiguous. Deletions cut 3 bases from V and 0 bases from J, with 9 bases between. Germline V gives CDR1 SEHNR, CDR2 FQNEAQ (reference sequence). This CDR3 spans 15 amino acids. The CDR3 nucleotides read TGTGCCAGCAGCTTCGACTTCCTCTCCTACAATGAGCAGTTCTTC. Its translation is CASSFDFLSYNEQFF.

This clonotype has a handful of counts. CDR3 DNA: TGCAGTGCTAGGTTTCCTAGCGGGAGTTTTCAGAATGAGCAGTTCTTC. This encodes CSARFPSGSFQNEQFF. The rearrangement uses TRBV20-1 and TRBJ2-1; the match to TRBD2 covers 10 bases. V gave up 3 bases and J gave up 7 bases; unmatched junction bases: 12. Germline loops: CDR1 DFQATT, CDR2 SNEGSKA (reference sequence). CDR3 length: 16 amino acids.

This clonotype was seen more than once but under ten times. The chain links TRBV5-1 to TRBJ2-2; D unclear. CDR3 length: 15 residues. Germline CDR1 reads SGHRS; CDR2 reads YFSETQ. V was trimmed by 0 bases and J by 4 bases, leaving 10 bases between them. The CDR3 here is CASSLDDIPTGELFF. In DNA form, the CDR3 reads TGCGCCAGCAGCTTGGACGACATTCCCACCGGGGAGCTGTTTTTT.

This clonotype came up a few times. The V gene is TRBV7-3, the J gene TRBJ2-1, with D maybe TRBD2 (6 bases). This CDR3 has 15 amino acids. From germline, CDR1 is SGHTA and CDR2 FQGTGA. V was clipped by 3 bases and J by 2 bases, with 11 bases between them. The CDR3 is CASSFGGGAYNEQFF. The CDR3 coding sequence is TGTGCCAGCAGCTTCGGGGGAGGCGCCTACAATGAGCAGTTCTTC.

This chain links TRBV29-1 with TRBJ2-1; no clear D. Trimming cost V 2 bases and J 8 bases, with 10 bases left between them. Germline V gene data show CDR1 as SQVTM and CDR2 as ANQGSEA. The length of the CDR3 is 12 residues. The CDR3 DNA is TGCAGCGTTGAATTCGAGTGGGATGAGCAGTTCTTC. Amino acids: CSVEFEWDEQFF.

This clonotype was seen at least ten times. CDR3 DNA: TGTGCCAGCAGCCAAGGTGCAACAGATACGCAGTATTTT. It specifies CASSQGATDTQYF. This chain joins TRBV4-2 and TRBJ2-3; D unresolved. In germline, CDR1 is LGHNA, CDR2 YNFKEQ. Trimming stripped 1 base from V and 3 bases from J, with 5 bases between. This CDR3 comprises 13 residues.

The V call is TRBV4-3, the J call TRBJ1-2, with D possibly being TRBD1 (6 bases). Trimming pared 0 bases from V and 4 bases from J, leaving 15 bases between. This CDR3 spans 16 amino acids. CDR1 LGHNA and CDR2 YSLEER come from the germline V gene. CDR3 DNA: TGCGCCAGCAGCCAAGATCTGGAGGCAGGGGCCTATGGCTACACCTTC. Its translation is CASSQDLEAGAYGYTF.

This clonotype appeared a few times. This chain links TRBV18 with TRBJ1-1, with TRBD1 identical over 7 bases. CDR1 is KGHSH, CDR2 LQKENI, per germline. The CDR3 consists of 16 residues. V lost 3 bases and J lost 0; bases outside the gene matches: 7. The CDR3 region is CASSPSPQGMNTEAFF. In DNA, the CDR3 is TGTGCCAGCTCACCGAGTCCACAGGGGATGAACACTGAAGCTTTCTTT.

The V gene is TRBV4-1, the J gene TRBJ1-2; a weak D match, TRBD1 (6 bases). Trimming took 1 base from V and 2 from J, leaving 8 bases between them. This CDR3 is 14 amino acids long. In germline, CDR1 is MGHRA, CDR2 YSYEKL. The CDR3 bases are TGCGCCAGCAGCCAAGGAGGGGGAAACTATGGCTACACCTTC. Translating it yields CASSQGGGNYGYTF.

This clonotype was counted only a few times. The chain recombines TRBV19 with TRBJ1-1; D is possibly TRBD1 (6 bases). Trimming shortened V by 5 bases and J by 2 bases, and 12 bases separated the two germline ends. CDR3 size: 14 residues. Germline V CDR1 and CDR2: LNHDA, SQIVND (reference sequence). The CDR3, as DNA: TGTGCCAGTAGTCTCCTAGGGGGTAACACTGAAGCTTTCTTT. It encodes CASSLLGGNTEAFF.

This clonotype was counted only a few times. This rearrangement joins TRBV29-1 to TRBJ1-2; no clear D gene. CDR3 size: 14 residues. The V end lost 6 bases, the J end lost 5 bases, and 19 bases lay between the germline ends. CDR1 and CDR2 (germline): SQVTM, ANQGSEA. The CDR3 DNA follows: TGCAGCGTGCCCGCGGGAAGTTCTCGTTATGGCTACACCTTC. Translated, it gives CSVPAGSSRYGYTF.

This clonotype has a count of ten or more. This sequence joins TRBV6-5 and TRBJ2-7; D is unresolved. Per germline, CDR1 MNHEY and CDR2 SVGAGI. The CDR3 runs to 16 residues. The V end was cut by 2 bases, the J end by 0 bases, with 14 bases between. CDR3 residues: CASSYLTMADSYEQYF. For the CDR3, the DNA is TGTGCCAGCAGTTACCTCACAATGGCAGACTCCTACGAGCAGTACTTC.

This clonotype showed up many times. The chain has TRBV12-3 or TRBV12-4 and TRBJ2-5; possibly TRBD1 or TRBD2 for D (6 bases each). CDR3 length: 14 residues. V shed 4 bases and J shed 5 bases, with 14 bases lying between them. This CDR3 reads CASSYGGPRETQYF. The DNA for the CDR3 is TGTGCCAGCAGTTACGGGGGCCCCCGGGAGACCCAGTACTTC.

The chain combines TRBV12-3 or TRBV12-4 with TRBJ2-7; TRBD2 agrees at 7 bases. Germline trimming cut 7 bases from V and 1 base from J; bases unmatched to any gene: 16. The CDR3 is 17 residues long. Written as DNA, the CDR3 is TGTGCCAGCACCCTTTCCAGGGCGGGAGTGGGGTCCTACGAGCAGTACTTC. Its translation: CASTLSRAGVGSYEQYF.

This clonotype has only a few counts. The chain uses TRBV4-1 and TRBJ2-1, with TRBD1 matching over 7 bases. Germline-derived CDR1 and CDR2 are MGHRA and YSYEKL. V lost 5 bases and J lost 3; bases outside the gene matches: 10. This CDR3 is built from 16 residues. The CDR3 loop reads CASSGGPGDSYNEQFF. CDR3 DNA: TGCGCCAGCAGCGGGGGCCCAGGGGACAGCTACAATGAGCAGTTCTTC.

There are a few counts of this clonotype. The chain couples TRBV4-2 to TRBJ1-2, with D unclear. Germline V gene lookup returns CDR1 LGHNA and CDR2 YNFKEQ. This CDR3 comprises 14 residues. Trimming stripped 4 bases from V and 5 bases from J, with 14 bases between. CDR3 DNA: TGTGCCAGCAGCCCCCGGACGGGGAATTATGGCTACACCTTC. Translation gives CASSPRTGNYGYTF.

The rearrangement uses TRBV7-9 and TRBJ2-3; perhaps D is TRBD1 or TRBD2 (5 bases each). The CDR3 is 16 residues long. Germline CDR1 and CDR2: SEHNR and FQNEAQ (reference sequence). V was pared by 5 bases and J by 2 bases, with 17 bases between. The CDR3 loop is CASSVSGARATDTQYF. The CDR3, as DNA: TGTGCCAGCAGCGTCTCCGGGGCAAGGGCCACAGATACGCAGTATTTT. Variable domain in full (rest from reference TRBV7-9 and TRBJ2-3): DTGVSQNPRHKITKRGQNVTFRCDPISEHNRLYWYRQTLGQGPEFLTYFQNEAQLEKSRLLSDRFSAERPKGSFSTLEIQRTEQGDSAMYLCASSVSGARATDTQYFGPGTRLTVL.

V is TRBV7-9 and J is TRBJ1-2; 8 nucleotides agree with TRBD1. The CDR3 runs 15 residues. The V gene's germline CDR1 is SEHNR and CDR2 FQNEAQ (reference sequence). The ends lost 4 bases at V and 2 bases at J; junction bases unmatched: 6. CDR3 sequence reads: CASSSGDRKNYGYTF. The CDR3 DNA follows: TGTGCCAGCAGCTCAGGGGACAGGAAAAACTATGGCTACACCTTC.

This chain joins TRBV29-1 and TRBJ2-1; the D gene is possibly TRBD1 (6 bases). The germline V gene has CDR1 SQVTM and CDR2 ANQGSEA. The CDR3 length is 12 residues. V was trimmed by 4 bases and J by 9 bases, leaving 13 bases between them. The CDR3 spells CSVGSGAAEQFF. CDR3 bases: TGCAGCGTTGGGTCAGGGGCGGCTGAGCAGTTCTTC.

V usage is TRBV12-3 or TRBV12-4 and J usage is TRBJ2-5; TRBD2 matches 7 bases. This CDR3 has 15 residues. The J segment lost 2 bases and the V segment lost 6 bases, leaving 9 bases of the junction unmatched. The CDR3 DNA follows: TGTGCCAGCAGGGCAGCGGGGAGTATGCAAGAGACCCAGTACTTC. It is translated as CASRAAGSMQETQYF.

This clonotype occurred a few times. CDR3 coding DNA: TGTGCTAGTGCGTCAGGACTACACCCCTCCTACGAGCAGTACTTC. Translating gives CASASGLHPSYEQYF. The chain carries TRBV12-5 and TRBJ2-7, with D possibly matching TRBD2 (6 bases). The CDR3 runs to 15 residues. Trimming removed 7 bases at V and 0 bases at J, with 16 bases between. The germline gives CDR1 LGHNT, CDR2 FRNRAP.

This clonotype has a handful of counts. The chain couples TRBV7-6 to TRBJ1-2, with D perhaps matching TRBD1 (5 bases). Germline V CDR1 and CDR2: SGHVS, FNYEAQ. This CDR3 has 17 amino acids. Trimming took 2 bases from V and 0 from J, leaving 16 bases between them. The CDR3 region has the DNA TGTGCCAGCAGCTTATCGGGGCGGACTGACCCTAACTATGGCTACACCTTC. It encodes CASSLSGRTDPNYGYTF.